A selection of T cell receptor beta chains follows, all from one sample in a study of blood T cell repertoires in COVID-19. Profiling relied on immunoSEQ multiplex PCR, and the TCRdb table lists in-frame clones only, not all of them. The data show approximately 140,000 clones, approximately 88% seen once. Source material: peripheral blood. These receptor sequences come from a man aged 60 to 75 with active or convalescent COVID-19. Both conserved end residues are part of each CDR3. A clone size is listed for some rows: how often the clone was seen (once, few, many), or a class if it is expanded.

clone size	V gene	CDR3 protein
.	TRBV18	CASSPPGQAVRLAEAFF
.	TRBV4-1	CASSHPDRGPPNF
.	TRBV24-1	CATEGRGSEQYF
.	TRBV4-1	CASSHPGQELYGYTF
.	TRBV28	CASSPLGVAGGTDTQYF
.	TRBV7-4	CASSLTPRQGVRDYEQYF
.	TRBV29-1	CSVGADTDTQYF
.	TRBV10-3	CAISVGIYNEQFF
.	TRBV7-9	CASSLILPGRGTQETQYF
.	TRBV10-3	CAISNIAGDTDTQYF
few	TRBV25-1	CASSEADYGYTF
.	TRBV9	CASSVSGLAGPGANVLTF
.	TRBV24-1	CATSDQGLAGGPNHEQFF
.	TRBV6-6	CASRVGNQPQHF
.	TRBV7-9	CASSLSQGLETQYF
once	TRBV5-4	CASSPLPGTVNSPLHF